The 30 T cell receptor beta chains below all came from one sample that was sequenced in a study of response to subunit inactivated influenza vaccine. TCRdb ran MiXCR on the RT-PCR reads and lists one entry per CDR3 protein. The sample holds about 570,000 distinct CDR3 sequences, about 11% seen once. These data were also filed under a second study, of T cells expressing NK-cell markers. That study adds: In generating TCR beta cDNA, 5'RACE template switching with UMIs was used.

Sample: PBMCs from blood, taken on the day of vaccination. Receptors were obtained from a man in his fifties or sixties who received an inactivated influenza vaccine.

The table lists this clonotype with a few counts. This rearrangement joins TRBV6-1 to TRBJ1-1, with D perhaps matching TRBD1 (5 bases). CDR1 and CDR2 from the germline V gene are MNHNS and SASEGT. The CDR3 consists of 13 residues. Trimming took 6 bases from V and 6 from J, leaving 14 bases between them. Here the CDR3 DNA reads TGTGCCAGCAGACAGGTTGATAATTCTGAAGCTTTCTTT. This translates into CASRQVDNSEAFF.

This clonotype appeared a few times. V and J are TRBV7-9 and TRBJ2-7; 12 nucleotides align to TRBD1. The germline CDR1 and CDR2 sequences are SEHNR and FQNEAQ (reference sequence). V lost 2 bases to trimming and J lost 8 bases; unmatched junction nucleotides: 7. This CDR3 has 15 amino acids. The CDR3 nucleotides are TGTGCCAGCAGCTTACGGGAGGGACAGGGGGCACAGCAGTACTTC. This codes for CASSLREGQGAQQYF.

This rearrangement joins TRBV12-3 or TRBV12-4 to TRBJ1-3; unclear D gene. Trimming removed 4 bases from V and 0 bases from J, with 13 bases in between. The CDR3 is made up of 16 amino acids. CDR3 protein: CASSSKRIYSGNTIYF. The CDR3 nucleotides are TGTGCCAGCAGTTCAAAACGGATTTACTCTGGAAACACCATATATTTT.

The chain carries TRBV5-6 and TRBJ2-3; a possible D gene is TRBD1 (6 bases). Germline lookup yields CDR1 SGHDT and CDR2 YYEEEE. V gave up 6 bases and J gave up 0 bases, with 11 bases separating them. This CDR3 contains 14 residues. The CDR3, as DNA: TGTGCCAGCAATTTGGACAGCAGCACAGATACGCAGTATTTT. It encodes CASNLDSSTDTQYF.

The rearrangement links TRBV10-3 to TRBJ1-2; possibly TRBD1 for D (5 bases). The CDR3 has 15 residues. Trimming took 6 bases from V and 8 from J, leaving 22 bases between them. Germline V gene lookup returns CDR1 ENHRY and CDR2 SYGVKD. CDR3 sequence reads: CAIRIRDAGLGGYTF. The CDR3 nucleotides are TGTGCCATCAGAATTAGGGACGCAGGCCTGGGCGGCTACACCTTC.

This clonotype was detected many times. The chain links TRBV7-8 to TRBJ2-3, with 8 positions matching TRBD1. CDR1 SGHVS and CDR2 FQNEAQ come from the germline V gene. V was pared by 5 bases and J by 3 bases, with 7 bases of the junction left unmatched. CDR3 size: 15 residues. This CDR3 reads CASSARTGFTDTQYF. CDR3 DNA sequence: TGTGCCAGCAGCGCTCGGACAGGGTTTACAGATACGCAGTATTTT.

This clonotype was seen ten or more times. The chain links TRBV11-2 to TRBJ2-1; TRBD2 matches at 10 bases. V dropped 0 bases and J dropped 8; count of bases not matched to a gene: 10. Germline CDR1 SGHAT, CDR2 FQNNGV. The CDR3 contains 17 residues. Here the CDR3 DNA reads TGTGCCAGCAGCTTAGATATGCTAGCGGGGGCCTGGTATGAGCAGTTCTTC. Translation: CASSLDMLAGAWYEQFF.

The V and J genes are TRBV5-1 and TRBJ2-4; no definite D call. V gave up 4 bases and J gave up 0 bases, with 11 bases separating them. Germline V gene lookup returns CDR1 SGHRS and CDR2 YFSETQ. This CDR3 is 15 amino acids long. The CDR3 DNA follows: TGCGCCAGCAGCCCTGAGTTACTAGCCAAAAACATTCAGTACTTC. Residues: CASSPELLAKNIQYF.

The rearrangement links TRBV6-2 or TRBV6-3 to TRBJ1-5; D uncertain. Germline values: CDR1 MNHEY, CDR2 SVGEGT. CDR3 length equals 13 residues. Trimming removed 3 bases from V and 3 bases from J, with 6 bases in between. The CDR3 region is CASSYLNNQPQHF. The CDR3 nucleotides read TGTGCCAGCAGTTATCTCAACAATCAGCCCCAGCATTTT.

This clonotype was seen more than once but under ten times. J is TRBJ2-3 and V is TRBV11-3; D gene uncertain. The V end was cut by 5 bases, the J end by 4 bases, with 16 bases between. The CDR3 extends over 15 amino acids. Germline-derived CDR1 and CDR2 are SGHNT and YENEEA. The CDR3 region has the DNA TGTGCCAGCAGCCCTACATCTCATGGGGCAGATACGCAGTATTTT. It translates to CASSPTSHGADTQYF. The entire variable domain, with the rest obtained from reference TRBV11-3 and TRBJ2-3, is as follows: EAGVVQSPRYKIIEKKQPVAFWCNPISGHNTLYWYLQNLGQGPELLIRYENEEAVDDSQLPKDRFSAERLKGVDSTLKIQPAELGDSAVYLCASSPTSHGADTQYFGPGTRLTVL.

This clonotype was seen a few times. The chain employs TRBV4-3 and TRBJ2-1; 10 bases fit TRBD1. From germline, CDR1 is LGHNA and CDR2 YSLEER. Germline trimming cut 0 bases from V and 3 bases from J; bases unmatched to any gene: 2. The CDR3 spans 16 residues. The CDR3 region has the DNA TGCGCCAGCAGCCAAGAGGACAGGGGGGTCTACAATGAGCAGTTCTTC. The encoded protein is CASSQEDRGVYNEQFF.

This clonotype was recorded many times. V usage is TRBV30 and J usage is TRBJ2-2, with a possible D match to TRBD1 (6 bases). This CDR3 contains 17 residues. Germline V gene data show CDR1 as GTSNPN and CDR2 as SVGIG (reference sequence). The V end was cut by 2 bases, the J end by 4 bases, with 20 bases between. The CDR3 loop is CAWSSLRTARATGELFF. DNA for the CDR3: TGTGCCTGGAGTTCCCTCCGGACAGCGAGAGCCACCGGGGAGCTGTTTTTT.

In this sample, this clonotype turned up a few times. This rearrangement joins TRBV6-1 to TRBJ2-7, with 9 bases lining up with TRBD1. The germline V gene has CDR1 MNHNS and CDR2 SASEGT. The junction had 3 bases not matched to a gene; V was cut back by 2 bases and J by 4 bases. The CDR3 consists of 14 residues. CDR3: CASSENRGLYEQYF. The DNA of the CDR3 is TGTGCCAGCAGTGAAAACAGGGGGCTTTACGAGCAGTACTTC.

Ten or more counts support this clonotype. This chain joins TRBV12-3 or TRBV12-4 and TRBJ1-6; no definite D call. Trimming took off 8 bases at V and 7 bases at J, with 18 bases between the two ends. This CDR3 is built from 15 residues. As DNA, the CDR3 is TGTGCCAGCGCCACCAGGACGTTAGGAAATTCACCCCTCCACTTT. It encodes CASATRTLGNSPLHF.

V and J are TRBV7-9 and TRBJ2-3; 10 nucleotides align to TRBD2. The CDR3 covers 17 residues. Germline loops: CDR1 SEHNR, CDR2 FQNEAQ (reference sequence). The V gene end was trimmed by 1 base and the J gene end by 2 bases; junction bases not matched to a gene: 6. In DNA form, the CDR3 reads TGTGCCAGCAGCTTAGGAGCTAGCGGGAGTTACACAGATACGCAGTATTTT. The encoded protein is CASSLGASGSYTDTQYF.

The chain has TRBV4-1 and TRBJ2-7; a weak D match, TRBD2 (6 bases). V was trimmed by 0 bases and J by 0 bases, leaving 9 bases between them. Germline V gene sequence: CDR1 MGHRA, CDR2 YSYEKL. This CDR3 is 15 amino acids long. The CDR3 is CASSQEETSSYEQYF. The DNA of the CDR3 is TGCGCCAGCAGCCAAGAAGAGACTAGCTCCTACGAGCAGTACTTC.

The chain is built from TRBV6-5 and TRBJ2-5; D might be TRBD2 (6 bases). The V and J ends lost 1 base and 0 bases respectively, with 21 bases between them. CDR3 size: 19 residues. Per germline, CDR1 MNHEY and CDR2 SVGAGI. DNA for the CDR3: TGTGCCAGCAGTTACTATTTTATCGGGTTCCGGGAGAACCAAGAGACCCAGTACTTC. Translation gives CASSYYFIGFRENQETQYF.

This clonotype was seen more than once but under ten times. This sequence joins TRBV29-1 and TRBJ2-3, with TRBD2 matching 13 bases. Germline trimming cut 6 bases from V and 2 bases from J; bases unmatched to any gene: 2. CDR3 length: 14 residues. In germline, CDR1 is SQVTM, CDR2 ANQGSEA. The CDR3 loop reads CSVGLAGATDTQYF. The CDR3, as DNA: TGCAGCGTCGGACTAGCGGGAGCCACAGATACGCAGTATTTT.

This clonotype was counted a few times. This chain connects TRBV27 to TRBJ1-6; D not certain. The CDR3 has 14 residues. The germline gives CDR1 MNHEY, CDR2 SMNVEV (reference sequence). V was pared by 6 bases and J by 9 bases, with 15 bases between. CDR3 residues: CASSRAAFGSPLHF. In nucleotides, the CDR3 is TGTGCCAGCAGCCGGGCGGCTTTCGGTTCACCCCTCCACTTT.

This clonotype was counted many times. In DNA, the CDR3 is TGTGCCAGCAGCTTTGGGTTAATAAATGAGCAGTTCTTC. Translation gives CASSFGLINEQFF. The chain links TRBV5-6 to TRBJ2-1; D is undetermined. Germline CDR1 reads SGHDT; CDR2 reads YYEEEE. The CDR3 length is 13 residues. With 2 bases removed from V and 7 bases from J, the gap between germline ends came to 10 bases.

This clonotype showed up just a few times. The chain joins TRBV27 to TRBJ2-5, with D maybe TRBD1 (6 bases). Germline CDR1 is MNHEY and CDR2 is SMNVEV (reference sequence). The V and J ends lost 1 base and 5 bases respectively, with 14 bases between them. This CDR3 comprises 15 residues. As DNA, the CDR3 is TGTGCCAGCAGTTTATTAAGTTGGGGGCTGGAGACCCAGTACTTC. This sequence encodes CASSLLSWGLETQYF.

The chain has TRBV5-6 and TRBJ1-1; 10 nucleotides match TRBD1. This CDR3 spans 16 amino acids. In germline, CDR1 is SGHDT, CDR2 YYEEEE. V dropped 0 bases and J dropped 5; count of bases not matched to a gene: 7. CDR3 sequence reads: CASSLGDRGILTEAFF. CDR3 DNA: TGTGCCAGCAGCTTGGGGGACAGGGGAATTTTGACTGAAGCTTTCTTT.

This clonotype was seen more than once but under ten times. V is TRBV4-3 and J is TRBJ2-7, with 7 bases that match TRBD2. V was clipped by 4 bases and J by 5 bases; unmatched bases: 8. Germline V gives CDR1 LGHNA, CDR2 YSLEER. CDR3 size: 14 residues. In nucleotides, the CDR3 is TGCGCCAGCAGCCGAGAGCTAGCGGTTGACGAGCAGTACTTC. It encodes CASSRELAVDEQYF.

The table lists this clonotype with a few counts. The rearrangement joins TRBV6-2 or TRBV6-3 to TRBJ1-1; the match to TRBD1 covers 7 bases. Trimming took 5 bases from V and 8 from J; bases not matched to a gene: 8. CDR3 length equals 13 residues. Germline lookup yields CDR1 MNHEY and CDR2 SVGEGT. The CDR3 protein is CASSPPGQKEAFF. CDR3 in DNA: TGTGCCAGCAGTCCCCCGGGACAGAAGGAAGCTTTCTTT.

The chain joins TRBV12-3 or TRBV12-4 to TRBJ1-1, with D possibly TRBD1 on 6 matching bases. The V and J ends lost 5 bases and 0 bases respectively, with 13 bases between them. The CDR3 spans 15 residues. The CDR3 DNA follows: TGTGCCAGCAGTAAAACGACAGGTATGAACACTGAAGCTTTCTTT. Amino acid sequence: CASSKTTGMNTEAFF.

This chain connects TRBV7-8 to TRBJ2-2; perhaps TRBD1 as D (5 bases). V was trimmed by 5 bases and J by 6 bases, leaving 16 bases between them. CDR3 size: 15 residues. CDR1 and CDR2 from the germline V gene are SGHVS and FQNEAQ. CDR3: CASSLLGPRAGELFF. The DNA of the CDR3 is TGTGCCAGCAGCCTGTTGGGGCCTCGGGCCGGGGAGCTGTTTTTT.

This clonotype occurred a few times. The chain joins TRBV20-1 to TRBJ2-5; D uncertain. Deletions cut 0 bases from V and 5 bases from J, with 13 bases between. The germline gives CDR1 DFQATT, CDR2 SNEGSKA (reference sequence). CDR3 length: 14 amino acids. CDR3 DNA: TGCAGTGCTAGAGATATCACTACTTGGGAGACCCAGTACTTC. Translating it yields CSARDITTWETQYF.

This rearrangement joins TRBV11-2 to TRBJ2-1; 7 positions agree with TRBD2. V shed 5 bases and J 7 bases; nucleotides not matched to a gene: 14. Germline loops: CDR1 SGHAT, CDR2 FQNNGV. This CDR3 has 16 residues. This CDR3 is CASSPGRAGVSNEQFF. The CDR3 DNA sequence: TGTGCCAGCAGCCCCGGCAGGGCGGGGGTGAGTAATGAGCAGTTCTTC.

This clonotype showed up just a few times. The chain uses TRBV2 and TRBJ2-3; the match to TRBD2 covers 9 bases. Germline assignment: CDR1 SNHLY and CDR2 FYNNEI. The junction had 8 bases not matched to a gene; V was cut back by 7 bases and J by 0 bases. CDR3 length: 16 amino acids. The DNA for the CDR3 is TGTGCCAGCAAATACGGACTAGCGCGAAGCACAGATACGCAGTATTTT. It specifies CASKYGLARSTDTQYF.

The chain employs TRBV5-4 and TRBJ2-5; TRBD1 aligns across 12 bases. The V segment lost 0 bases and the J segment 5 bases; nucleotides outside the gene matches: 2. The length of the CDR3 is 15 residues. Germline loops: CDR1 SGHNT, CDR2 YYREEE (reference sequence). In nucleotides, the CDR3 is TGTGCCAGCAGCTTGGGGGGACAGGGGGCGGAGACCCAGTACTTC. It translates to CASSLGGQGAETQYF.